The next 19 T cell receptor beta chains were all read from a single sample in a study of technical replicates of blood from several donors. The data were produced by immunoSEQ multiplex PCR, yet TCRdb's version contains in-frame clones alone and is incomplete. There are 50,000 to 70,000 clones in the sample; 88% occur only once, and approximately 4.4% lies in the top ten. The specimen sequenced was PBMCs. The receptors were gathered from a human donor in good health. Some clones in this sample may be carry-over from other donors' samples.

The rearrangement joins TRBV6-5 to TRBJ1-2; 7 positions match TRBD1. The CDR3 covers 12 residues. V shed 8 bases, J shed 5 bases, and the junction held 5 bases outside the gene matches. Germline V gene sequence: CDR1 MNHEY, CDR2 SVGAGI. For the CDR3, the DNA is TGTGCCAGCGCAGGGGGTGGGTATGGCTACACCTTC. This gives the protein CASAGGGYGYTF.

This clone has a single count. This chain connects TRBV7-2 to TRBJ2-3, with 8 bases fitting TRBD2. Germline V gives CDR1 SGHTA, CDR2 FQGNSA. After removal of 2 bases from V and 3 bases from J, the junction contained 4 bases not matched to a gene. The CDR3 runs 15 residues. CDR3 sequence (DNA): TGTGCCAGCAGCTTACTTGCGGGGGGTACAGATACGCAGTATTTT. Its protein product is CASSLLAGGTDTQYF.

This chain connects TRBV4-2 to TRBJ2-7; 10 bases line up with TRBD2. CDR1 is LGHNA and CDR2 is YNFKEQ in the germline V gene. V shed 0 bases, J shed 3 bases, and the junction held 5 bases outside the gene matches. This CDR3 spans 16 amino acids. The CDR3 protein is CASSQDGASGSYEQYF. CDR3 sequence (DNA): TGTGCCAGCAGCCAAGATGGCGCTAGCGGGAGCTACGAGCAGTACTTC.

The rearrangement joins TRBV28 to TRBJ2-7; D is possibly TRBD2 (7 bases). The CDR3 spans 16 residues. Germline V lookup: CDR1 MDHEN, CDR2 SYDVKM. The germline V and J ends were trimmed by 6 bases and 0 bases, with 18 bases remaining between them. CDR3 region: CASSQGGGGSSYEQYF. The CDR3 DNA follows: TGTGCCAGCAGCCAAGGGGGAGGGGGTAGCTCCTACGAGCAGTACTTC.

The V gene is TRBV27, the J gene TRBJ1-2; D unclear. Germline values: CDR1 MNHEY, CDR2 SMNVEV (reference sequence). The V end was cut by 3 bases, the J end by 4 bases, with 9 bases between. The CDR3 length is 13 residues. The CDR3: CASSFRGSYGYTF. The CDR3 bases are TGTGCCAGCAGTTTTCGGGGAAGCTATGGCTACACCTTC.

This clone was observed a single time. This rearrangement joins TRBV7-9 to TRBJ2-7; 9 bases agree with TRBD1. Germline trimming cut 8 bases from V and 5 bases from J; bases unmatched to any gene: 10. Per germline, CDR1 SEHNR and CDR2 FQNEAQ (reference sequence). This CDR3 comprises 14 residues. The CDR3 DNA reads TGTGCCAGCCAGGGACAGGGAATTACCCACGAGCAGTACTTC. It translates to CASQGQGITHEQYF.

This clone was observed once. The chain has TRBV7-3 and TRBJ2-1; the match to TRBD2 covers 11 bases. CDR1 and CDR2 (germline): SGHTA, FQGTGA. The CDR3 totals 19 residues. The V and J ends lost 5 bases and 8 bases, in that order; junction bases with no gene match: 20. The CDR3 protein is CASSPDRLAGYSRAHEQFF. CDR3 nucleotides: TGTGCCAGCAGCCCGGACCGACTAGCGGGGTACTCACGTGCCCATGAGCAGTTCTTC.

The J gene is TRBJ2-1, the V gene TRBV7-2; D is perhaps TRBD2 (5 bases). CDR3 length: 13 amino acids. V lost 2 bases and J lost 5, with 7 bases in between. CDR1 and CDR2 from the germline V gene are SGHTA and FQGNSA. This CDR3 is CASSLTRDNEQFF. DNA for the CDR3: TGTGCCAGCAGCTTAACGCGGGACAATGAGCAGTTCTTC.

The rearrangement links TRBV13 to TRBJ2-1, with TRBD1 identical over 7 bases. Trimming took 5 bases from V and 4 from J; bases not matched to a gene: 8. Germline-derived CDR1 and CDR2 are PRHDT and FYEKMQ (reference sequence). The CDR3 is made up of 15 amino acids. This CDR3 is CASSRTGQLYNEQFF. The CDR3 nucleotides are TGTGCCAGCAGCCGTACGGGACAGCTTTACAATGAGCAGTTCTTC.

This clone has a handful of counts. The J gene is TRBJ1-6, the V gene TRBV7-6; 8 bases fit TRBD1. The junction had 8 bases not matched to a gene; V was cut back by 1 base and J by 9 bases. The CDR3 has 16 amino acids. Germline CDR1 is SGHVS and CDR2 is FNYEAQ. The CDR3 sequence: CASSLEAGGNGSPLHF. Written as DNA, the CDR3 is TGTGCCAGCAGCTTAGAGGCAGGGGGCAATGGTTCACCCCTCCACTTT.

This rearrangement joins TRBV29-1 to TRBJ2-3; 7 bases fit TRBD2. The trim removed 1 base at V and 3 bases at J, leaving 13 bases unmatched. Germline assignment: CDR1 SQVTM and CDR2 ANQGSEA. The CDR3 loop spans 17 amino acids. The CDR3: CSVEGGRESGRTDTQYF. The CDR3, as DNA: TGCAGCGTTGAAGGAGGGCGGGAGAGTGGTAGAACAGATACGCAGTATTTT.

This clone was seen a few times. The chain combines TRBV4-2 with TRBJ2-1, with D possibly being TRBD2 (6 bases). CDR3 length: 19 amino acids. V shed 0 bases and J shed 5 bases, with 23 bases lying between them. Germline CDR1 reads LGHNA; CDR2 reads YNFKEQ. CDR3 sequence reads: CASSQEASAQTTSHNEQFF. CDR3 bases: TGTGCCAGCAGCCAAGAAGCTAGCGCACAAACAACGTCCCACAATGAGCAGTTCTTC.

CDR3 sequence: CASVGQGALNEQFF. The CDR3 DNA follows: TGTGCTAGTGTTGGACAGGGGGCTCTCAATGAGCAGTTCTTC. The chain combines TRBV12-5 with TRBJ2-1; TRBD1 agrees at 11 bases. Trimming removed 7 bases from V and 6 bases from J; junction bases left unmatched: 5. CDR3 length: 14 amino acids. Germline loops: CDR1 LGHNT, CDR2 FRNRAP.

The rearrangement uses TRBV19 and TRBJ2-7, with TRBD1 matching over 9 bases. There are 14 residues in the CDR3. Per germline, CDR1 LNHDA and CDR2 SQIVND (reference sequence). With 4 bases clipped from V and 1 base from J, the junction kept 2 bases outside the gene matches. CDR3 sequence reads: CASSRGTGSYEQYF. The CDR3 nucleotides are TGTGCCAGTAGTAGGGGGACAGGGTCCTACGAGCAGTACTTC.

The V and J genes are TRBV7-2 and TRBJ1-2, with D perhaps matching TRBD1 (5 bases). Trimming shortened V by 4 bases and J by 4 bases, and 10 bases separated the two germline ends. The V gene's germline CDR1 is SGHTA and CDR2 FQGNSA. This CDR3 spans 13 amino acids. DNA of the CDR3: TGTGCCAGCAGCTCACCCGACAGCTATGGCTACACCTTC. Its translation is CASSSPDSYGYTF.

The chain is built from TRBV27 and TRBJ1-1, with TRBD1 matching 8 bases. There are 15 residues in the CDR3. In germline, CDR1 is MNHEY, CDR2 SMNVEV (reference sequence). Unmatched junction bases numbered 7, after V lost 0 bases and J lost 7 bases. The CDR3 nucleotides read TGTGCCAGCAGTTTATCGAACGCAGGGGGCAGTGAAGCTTTCTTT. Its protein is CASSLSNAGGSEAFF.

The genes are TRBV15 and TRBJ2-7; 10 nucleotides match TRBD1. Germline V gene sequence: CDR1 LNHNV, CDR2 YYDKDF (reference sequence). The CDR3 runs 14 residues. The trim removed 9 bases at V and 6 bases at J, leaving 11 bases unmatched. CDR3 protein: CATSRDRGPLEQYF. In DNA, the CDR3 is TGTGCCACATCCCGGGACAGGGGACCCCTCGAGCAGTACTTC.

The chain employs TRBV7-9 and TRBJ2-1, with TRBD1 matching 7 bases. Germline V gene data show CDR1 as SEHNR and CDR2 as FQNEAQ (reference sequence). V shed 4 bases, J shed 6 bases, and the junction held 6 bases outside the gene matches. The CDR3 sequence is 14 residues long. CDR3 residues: CASSSSTGLNEQFF. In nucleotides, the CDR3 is TGTGCCAGCAGCTCTTCGACAGGGCTCAATGAGCAGTTCTTC. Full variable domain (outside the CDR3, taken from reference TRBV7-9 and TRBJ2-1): DTGVSQNPRHKITKRGQNVTFRCDPISEHNRLYWYRQTLGQGPEFLTYFQNEAQLEKSRLLSDRFSAERPKGSFSTLEIQRTEQGDSAMYLCASSSSTGLNEQFFGPGTRLTVL.

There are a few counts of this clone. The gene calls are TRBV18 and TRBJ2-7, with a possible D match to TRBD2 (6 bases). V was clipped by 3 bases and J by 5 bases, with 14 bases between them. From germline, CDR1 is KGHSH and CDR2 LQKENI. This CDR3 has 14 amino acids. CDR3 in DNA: TGTGCCAGCTCACCCCCAGCGGGTACCAACGAGCAGTACTTC. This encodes CASSPPAGTNEQYF.